The rows below give T cell receptor beta chains drawn from one sample of a study of OX40 agonist ivuxolimab in advanced cancers. Measured with immunoSEQ multiplex PCR; TCRdb has only the in-frame clones, and not every one. The repertoire holds some 20,000 clones, with 75% to 90% as singletons. Here the sequenced sample was CD4+ or CD8+ T cells sorted from blood, taken in a trial of the OX40 agonist ivuxolimab. Receptors originate from an adult with an advanced solid tumor such as melanoma, head and neck, liver or kidney cancer. Both conserved end residues are part of each CDR3. D genes are given only for firm matches. Clone size is shown for a subset of rows, as once, few, many or a class of expanded clone.

>-|-|TRBV5-1|TRBJ1-1
CASLGGEGTEAFF
TGCGCCAGCCTCGGGGGGGAAGGAACTGAAGCTTTCTTT
>-|-|TRBV9|TRBJ1-1
CASSVKGQGDPAFF
TGTGCCAGCAGCGTGAAGGGGCAGGGTGACCCAGCTTTCTTT
>-|once|TRBV7-3|TRBJ1-1
CASSLGQLMNTEAFF
TGTGCCAGCAGCTTAGGACAGCTAATGAACACTGAAGCTTTCTTT
>TRBD2|once|TRBV19|TRBJ2-5
CASRPLAGSETQYF
TGTGCCAGTAGGCCACTAGCGGGTAGTGAGACCCAGTACTTC
>TRBD2|-|TRBV9|TRBJ2-1
CASSVPGGNEQFF
TGTGCCAGCAGCGTCCCGGGAGGGAATGAGCAGTTCTTC
>TRBD2|-|TRBV29-1|TRBJ2-1
CSVEVPAGGNNEQFF
TGCAGCGTTGAAGTTCCAGCGGGGGGTAACAATGAGCAGTTCTTC
>TRBD1|-|TRBV10-3|TRBJ1-2
CAISDSTGNPYGYTF
TGTGCCATCAGTGACTCGACAGGGAACCCCTATGGCTACACCTTC
>TRBD2|-|TRBV30|TRBJ2-1
CAWGLAGVWNEQFF
TGTGCCTGGGGACTAGCGGGAGTCTGGAATGAGCAGTTCTTC
>-|-|TRBV7-9|TRBJ1-1
CASSLDARQNTEAFF
TGTGCCAGCAGCTTAGATGCCCGTCAGAACACTGAAGCTTTCTTT
>-|-|TRBV7-7|TRBJ2-2
CASSLTSAGRELFF
TGTGCCAGCAGCTTAACCTCGGCAGGCAGGGAGCTGTTTTTT
>-|-|TRBV5-1|TRBJ1-1
CASSPFERTRSNTEAFF
TGCGCCAGCAGCCCCTTCGAGCGGACCCGATCTAACACTGAAGCTTTCTTT
>TRBD2|-|TRBV7-8|TRBJ2-3
CASSVAATSGGVTDTQYF
TGTGCCAGCAGCGTGGCTGCGACTAGCGGGGGAGTCACAGATACGCAGTATTTT
>-|few|TRBV6-6|TRBJ1-1
CASSYSESEAFF
TGTGCCAGCAGTTACTCGGAGTCCGAAGCTTTCTTT
>-|-|TRBV5-1|TRBJ2-1
CASSKNRDLETSEQFF
TGCGCCAGCAGCAAAAACCGGGACTTGGAGACTAGTGAGCAGTTCTTC
>-|once|TRBV18|TRBJ2-6
CASSPPTGSSGANVLTF
TGTGCCAGCTCACCACCGACTGGGAGCTCTGGGGCCAACGTCCTGACTTTC
>-|-|TRBV6-1|TRBJ1-4
CASSDQSAANEKLFF
TGTGCCAGCAGTGACCAAAGTGCCGCTAATGAAAAACTGTTTTTT
>-|few|TRBV10-3|TRBJ2-2
CAIRRPGGDTGELFF
TGTGCCATCAGGAGACCGGGGGGCGACACCGGGGAGCTGTTTTTT
>-|few|TRBV7-3|TRBJ2-3
CASSDERGMLGAGDTQYF
TGTGCCAGCAGCGACGAAAGAGGGATGCTGGGGGCAGGAGATACGCAGTATTTT
>TRBD2|-|TRBV6-1|TRBJ2-3
CASSVSGGLTDTQYF
TGTGCCAGCAGTGTCAGCGGGGGACTCACAGATACGCAGTATTTT
>-|-|TRBV15|TRBJ2-7
CATSREGSPRYEQYF
TGTGCCACCAGCAGAGAAGGCTCCCCTCGCTACGAGCAGTACTTC
>-|-|TRBV4-1|TRBJ2-1
CASSPSSYNEQFF
TGCGCCAGCAGCCCCAGCTCCTACAATGAGCAGTTCTTC
>-|-|TRBV11-2|TRBJ2-7
CASSRWSYEQYF
TGTGCCAGCAGCCGGTGGTCTTACGAGCAGTACTTC
>-|-|TRBV25-1|TRBJ1-3
CASSEVGLGHGNTIYF
TGTGCCAGCAGTGAAGTGGGGCTGGGCCATGGAAACACCATATATTTT
>-|-|TRBV6-5|TRBJ1-6
CASRDRAPYNSPLHF
TGTGCCAGCCGCGACCGGGCCCCTTATAATTCACCCCTCCACTTT
>-|-|TRBV5-1|TRBJ2-3
CASGWTTGRDTQYF
TGCGCCAGCGGATGGACCACCGGGAGAGATACGCAGTATTTT
>-|-|TRBV4-2|TRBJ2-3
CASSQGGSSAELSTDTQYF
TGTGCCAGCAGCCAAGGCGGCTCGTCGGCGGAGCTTAGCACAGATACGCAGTATTTT
>-|-|TRBV18|TRBJ1-4
CASYDSAREKLFF
TGTGCCAGCTACGACAGCGCCCGTGAAAAACTGTTTTTT
>TRBD1|-|TRBV7-8|TRBJ2-3
CASSKAPGQGAPSTDTQYF
TGTGCCAGCAGCAAGGCCCCGGGACAGGGGGCCCCTAGCACAGATACGCAGTATTTT
>-|-|TRBV11-2|TRBJ2-7
CASSLDLSGQYF
TGTGCCAGCAGCTTAGATCTGAGTGGGCAGTACTTC
>-|-|TRBV6-5|TRBJ1-1
CASTMTGGEAFF
TGTGCCAGCACCATGACAGGCGGTGAAGCTTTCTTT
>-|-|TRBV18|TRBJ2-2
CASSFLSPGELFF
TGTGCCAGCTCATTTCTGAGCCCCGGGGAGCTGTTTTTT
>-|-|TRBV7-2|TRBJ2-3
CASSLQPAETQYF
TGTGCCAGCAGCTTGCAACCAGCGGAAACGCAGTATTTT
>-|-|TRBV15|TRBJ1-1
CATSKRENTEAFF
TGTGCCACCAGCAAGAGAGAGAACACTGAAGCTTTCTTT
>-|-|TRBV18|TRBJ2-1
CASSPPAGPNEQFF
TGTGCCAGCTCACCTCCCGCAGGTCCGAATGAGCAGTTCTTC
>TRBD1|-|TRBV19|TRBJ2-3
CASSRTGGGTDTQYF
TGTGCCAGTAGTAGGACAGGGGGCGGCACAGATACGCAGTATTTT
>TRBD1|-|TRBV19|TRBJ2-7
CASSNGQATYEQYF
TGTGCCAGTAGTAACGGACAGGCCACCTACGAGCAGTACTTC
>TRBD1|-|TRBV19|TRBJ2-6
CASSIMGTGSPGRANVLTF
TGTGCCAGTAGTATAATGGGGACAGGGTCGCCCGGAAGGGCCAACGTCCTGACTTTC
>-|-|TRBV27|TRBJ1-6
CATSGTGHSPLHF
TGTGCGACCTCCGGGACGGGCCATTCACCCCTCCACTTT
>-|once|TRBV7-3|TRBJ2-7
CASSLTHQLGYEQYF
TGTGCCAGCAGCCTAACCCACCAGCTAGGCTACGAGCAGTACTTC
>TRBD2|once|TRBV28|TRBJ2-5
CASSLGWEGLSGETQYF
TGTGCCAGCAGTTTAGGGTGGGAGGGCCTTTCTGGAGAGACCCAGTACTTC
>TRBD1|-|TRBV19|TRBJ1-1
CASSADRAKTEAFF
TGTGCCAGTAGTGCGGACAGGGCAAAAACTGAAGCTTTCTTT
>-|-|TRBV19|TRBJ2-1
CASSIGVEDEQFF
TGTGCCAGTAGTATCGGTGTTGAGGATGAGCAGTTCTTC
>-|-|TRBV6-5|TRBJ1-2
CASSYRVGYGYTF
TGTGCCAGCAGTTACCGGGTTGGGTATGGCTACACCTTC
>-|-|TRBV5-6|TRBJ1-2
CASRFSGVLYGYTF
TGTGCCAGCAGGTTCTCGGGGGTTCTCTATGGCTACACCTTC
>-|-|TRBV5-6|TRBJ2-2
CASSLEVRGSPGELFF
TGTGCCAGCAGCTTGGAGGTCCGGGGGTCTCCCGGGGAGCTGTTTTTT
>-|few|TRBV5-1|TRBJ1-5
CASSLQGQQPQHF
TGCGCCAGCAGCTTACAGGGCCAGCAGCCCCAGCATTTT
>-|-|TRBV5-1|TRBJ2-1
CASSLGLASNNEQFF
TGCGCCAGCAGCTTGGGGCTAGCCTCTAACAATGAGCAGTTCTTC
>TRBD1|-|TRBV7-8|TRBJ1-5
CASSTRDSYQPQHF
TGTGCCAGCAGCACCCGGGACAGTTATCAGCCCCAGCATTTT
>TRBD1|-|TRBV5-1|TRBJ1-3
CASSPRTGSRSGNTIYF
TGCGCCAGCAGCCCTCGGACAGGATCGCGCTCTGGAAACACCATATATTTT
>-|-|TRBV6-1|TRBJ2-7
CASTSGQPRSYEQYF
TGTGCCAGCACTTCCGGACAGCCACGATCCTACGAGCAGTACTTC
>-|few|TRBV10-3|TRBJ1-4
CAISESARDEKLFF
TGTGCCATCAGTGAGTCAGCTAGGGATGAAAAACTGTTTTTT
>-|-|TRBV11-3|TRBJ2-1
CASSLDLGSSSYNEQFF
TGTGCCAGCAGCTTAGATCTGGGCAGCAGCTCCTACAATGAGCAGTTCTTC
>-|once|TRBV10-3|TRBJ2-7
CAISEGYGQTNYEQYF
TGTGCCATCAGTGAGGGCTATGGACAAACGAACTACGAGCAGTACTTC
>-|-|TRBV6-1|TRBJ1-1
CASMTLGVNTEAFF
TGTGCCAGCATGACACTTGGAGTGAACACTGAAGCTTTCTTT
>-|-|TRBV19|TRBJ1-1
CASSYPGALNTEAFF
TGTGCCAGTAGTTATCCCGGAGCGCTGAACACTGAAGCTTTCTTT
>-|-|TRBV7-6|TRBJ1-5
CASSLGRSNQPQHF
TGTGCCAGCAGCTTAGGGCGGAGCAATCAGCCCCAGCATTTT
>-|-|TRBV29-1|TRBJ2-7
CSVVQNSNYEQYF
TGCAGCGTTGTTCAGAACTCGAACTACGAGCAGTACTTC
>TRBD1|once|TRBV6-5|TRBJ2-7
CASSYSGTGVLEQYF
TGTGCCAGCAGTTACTCCGGGACAGGGGTACTCGAGCAGTACTTC
>TRBD2|-|TRBV2|TRBJ2-2
CASSKSGTNTGELFF
TGTGCCAGCAGTAAGAGCGGGACGAACACCGGGGAGCTGTTTTTT